This TCR beta chain is from a study of identical twins. Findings and caveats of the study: Zero-insertion findings could be partly confounded by invariant cells (MAIT and iNKT cells).

cDNA molecules carried unique molecular identifiers, and template switching added a universal primer site. TCRdb re-called the 5' RACE reads through MiXCR, storing one row per CDR3 protein. The data contain about 720,000 distinct CDR3 sequences, under 9% of them seen just once; the ten biggest clones take up roughly 0.97%. About this clonotype itself: Its antigen is unidentified.

Trimming stripped 4 bases from V and 1 base from J, with 14 bases between. The CDR3 contains 15 residues. CDR1 and CDR2 from the germline V gene are SGHRS and YFSETQ. These sequences were also reported in another study, on yellow fever vaccine responses in identical twins.

This receptor was obtained from a woman aged 18 to 35 in good health. Sample: PBMCs. The chain links TRBV5-1 to TRBJ1-1; a weak D match, TRBD1 (6 bases). DNA for the CDR3: TGCGCCAGCAGCGGGTCCGGGACAAAGAACACTGAAGCTTTCTTT. It is translated as CASSGSGTKNTEAFF. Full variable domain (missing parts from reference TRBV5-1 and TRBJ1-1): KAGVTQTPRYLIKTRGQQVTLSCSPISGHRSVSWYQQTPGQGLQFLFEYFSETQRNKGNFPGRFSGRQFSNSRSEMNVSTLELGDSALYLCASSGSGTKNTEAFFGQGTRLTVV.